Many counts were recorded for the clone carrying this T cell receptor beta chain. Its antigen remains unidentified. At least 3 on the Clinical Activity Score was recorded for ophthalmopathy patients, who also had NOSPECS grade at least 4 and duration under 3 months. There were TCR beta CDR3 regions amplified from RNA transcripts. In the first-round RT-PCR of the TCR CDR3, the HTBI primer set was used. TCRdb called the multiplex PCR reads again in MiXCR, with one record for every CDR3 protein. The sample holds hundreds of thousands of distinct CDR3 sequences, roughly 14% seen once. V shed 6 bases and J shed 0 bases, with 9 bases lying between them. The CDR3 covers 14 residues. Germline V gives CDR1 ENHRY, CDR2 SYGVKD. These data originate in a study of T cells in Graves' hyperthyroidism and ophthalmopathy. The overall study: Peripheral blood was acquired at first diagnosis, ahead of any therapy whatsoever.

General study points: Among thyroid clonotypes expanded above 0.001, most also appeared in blood. A model of 13 V-J features distinguished ophthalmopathy from stable hyperthyroidism.

The TCR originated in a man in his late teens or twenties with Graves' ophthalmopathy. Sequenced: blood. The rearrangement links TRBV10-3 to TRBJ2-1; D remains ambiguous. The DNA for the CDR3 is TGTGCCATCAGACCAAAAAGCTCCTACAATGAGCAGTTCTTC. Amino acid sequence: CAIRPKSSYNEQFF.